This entry lists 9 T cell receptor beta chains sequenced from one sample in a study of blood T cell repertoires in COVID-19. TCRdb keeps only in-frame clones here, not all; method: immunoSEQ multiplex PCR. The repertoire holds about 150,000 clones, with over 80% as singletons. The sample taken for sequencing was peripheral blood. The receptors originated from a woman aged 55-70 years with acute or convalescent COVID-19.

The rearrangement joins TRBV30 to TRBJ2-7; a weak D match, TRBD1 (5 bases). Germline loops: CDR1 GTSNPN, CDR2 SVGIG (reference sequence). This CDR3 has 13 residues. The V end was cut by 1 base, the J end by 1 base, with 8 bases between. CDR3 loop: CAWSGTGSYEQYF. CDR3 sequence (DNA): TGTGCCTGGAGTGGAACAGGATCCTACGAGCAGTACTTC.

This chain links TRBV5-6 with TRBJ2-7, with 15 bases matching TRBD2. The CDR3 runs to 18 residues. Germline values: CDR1 SGHDT, CDR2 YYEEEE. V dropped 4 bases and J dropped 4; count of bases not matched to a gene: 12. DNA for the CDR3: TGTGCCAGCAGCCCTCCGGGACTAGCGGGGGGCGGGAGGTACGAGCAGTACTTC. It codes for CASSPPGLAGGGRYEQYF. The full variable domain, its missing parts supplied by reference TRBV5-6 and TRBJ2-7, is DAGVTQSPTHLIKTRGQQVTLRCSPKSGHDTVSWYQQALGQGPQFIFQYYEEEERQRGNFPDRFSGHQFPNYSSELNVNALLLGDSALYLCASSPPGLAGGGRYEQYFGPGTRLTVT.

This chain uses TRBV7-6 with TRBJ1-5, with 7 bases matching TRBD1. Looked up from germline, CDR1 is SGHVS and CDR2 is FNYEAQ. V gave up 4 bases and J gave up 0 bases; unmatched junction bases: 12. This CDR3 has 18 residues. The CDR3 loop reads CASSSNSGTAFSNQPQHF. CDR3 DNA sequence: TGTGCCAGCAGCTCCAATTCCGGGACAGCGTTTAGCAATCAGCCCCAGCATTTT.

This clone was counted only a few times. J is TRBJ2-7 and V is TRBV7-2; D may be TRBD2 (5 bases). The CDR3 extends over 15 amino acids. Germline V CDR1 and CDR2: SGHTA, FQGNSA. Trimming stripped 5 bases from V and 2 bases from J, with 16 bases between. The DNA for the CDR3 is TGTGCCAGCAGCCTTTATCGTCTCGGGACCTACGAGCAGTACTTC. This translates into CASSLYRLGTYEQYF.

The chain employs TRBV7-3 and TRBJ1-1; 7 bases match TRBD1. CDR1 is SGHTA and CDR2 is FQGTGA in the germline V gene. V trimming: 5 bases; J trimming: 0 bases; junction bases outside the gene matches: 9. The CDR3 runs to 16 residues. The CDR3 DNA reads TGTGCCAGCAGCCATGGACAGGTTATTATGAACACTGAAGCTTTCTTT. This encodes CASSHGQVIMNTEAFF.

V gene TRBV6-1 combines with J gene TRBJ2-1; D might be TRBD2 (5 bases). V lost 1 base to trimming and J lost 12 bases, with 13 bases between them. The CDR3 extends over 13 amino acids. The germline V gene encodes CDR1 MNHNS and CDR2 SASEGT. Written as DNA, the CDR3 is TGTGCCAGCAGTGAAGTGGACTTAAATAGGCAGTTCTTC. It yields the protein CASSEVDLNRQFF.

The chain combines TRBV6-4 with TRBJ1-1; 8 nucleotides line up with TRBD1. From germline, CDR1 is MRHNA and CDR2 SNTAGT. V trimming: 6 bases; J trimming: 5 bases; junction bases outside the gene matches: 14. This CDR3 is built from 16 residues. The CDR3 sequence: CASSVDPSGGRTEAFF. CDR3 nucleotide sequence: TGTGCCAGCAGCGTTGACCCTTCAGGGGGCAGGACTGAAGCTTTCTTT.

This chain uses TRBV11-2 with TRBJ1-3; D perhaps matches TRBD1 (5 bases). Germline CDR1 SGHAT, CDR2 FQNNGV. The V and J ends lost 2 bases and 0 bases respectively, with 11 bases between them. The CDR3 length is 16 residues. The CDR3 region is CASSLTQGSSGNTIYF. CDR3 bases: TGTGCCAGCAGCTTAACGCAGGGCAGCTCTGGAAACACCATATATTTT.

The rearrangement links TRBV4-3 to TRBJ2-1; 13 bases are shared with TRBD2. J was trimmed by 13 bases and V by 2 bases; bases with no gene match: 5. The length of the CDR3 is 14 residues. CDR1 and CDR2 (germline): LGHNA, YSLEER. CDR3 residues: CASSQRGLAGHQFF. In DNA form, the CDR3 reads TGCGCCAGCAGCCAACGGGGACTAGCGGGGCACCAGTTCTTC.